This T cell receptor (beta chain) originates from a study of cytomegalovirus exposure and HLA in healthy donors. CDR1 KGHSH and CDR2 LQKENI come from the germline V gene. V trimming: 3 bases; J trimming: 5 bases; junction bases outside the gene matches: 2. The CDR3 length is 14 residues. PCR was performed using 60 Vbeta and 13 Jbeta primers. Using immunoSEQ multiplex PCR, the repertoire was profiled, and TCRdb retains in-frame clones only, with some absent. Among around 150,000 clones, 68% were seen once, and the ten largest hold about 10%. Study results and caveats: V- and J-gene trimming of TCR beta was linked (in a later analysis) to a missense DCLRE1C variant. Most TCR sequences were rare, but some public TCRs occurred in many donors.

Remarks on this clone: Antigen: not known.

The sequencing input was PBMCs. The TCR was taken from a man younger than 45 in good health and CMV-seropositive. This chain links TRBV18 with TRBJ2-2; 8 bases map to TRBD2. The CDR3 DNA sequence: TGTGCCAGCTCACCGTCGGGGGGGACCGGGGAGCTGTTTTTT. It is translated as CASSPSGGTGELFF.